What follows are 2 T cell receptor beta chains derived from one specimen sequenced in a study of blood T cell repertoires in COVID-19. The table came from immunoSEQ multiplex PCR; TCRdb's copy has only in-frame clones and leaves some out. The data contain roughly 260,000 clones, around 86% of them seen just once; the ten biggest clones take up about 9.2%. The sample consisted of peripheral blood. Receptors were obtained from a man aged 35 to 55 who had recovered from COVID-19.

The rearrangement joins TRBV9 to TRBJ2-1, with D tentatively TRBD2 (5 bases). The CDR3 consists of 16 residues. V was pared by 0 bases and J by 6 bases, with 16 bases between. CDR1 and CDR2 from the germline V gene are SGDLS and YYNGEE. Here the CDR3 DNA reads TGTGCCAGCAGCGTAGGATTAGGGAGATTGTCCAATGAGCAGTTCTTC. It is translated as CASSVGLGRLSNEQFF. The whole variable domain, remainder taken from reference TRBV9 and TRBJ2-1, is DSGVTQTPKHLITATGQRVTLRCSPRSGDLSVYWYQQSLDQGLQFLIQYYNGEERAKGNILERFSAQQFPDLHSELNLSSLELGDSALYFCASSVGLGRLSNEQFFGPGTRLTVL.

The chain uses TRBV11-2 and TRBJ2-7; TRBD1 matches 7 bases. The V segment lost 2 bases and the J segment 0 bases; nucleotides outside the gene matches: 10. The CDR3 is 17 residues long. Germline CDR1 SGHAT, CDR2 FQNNGV. This CDR3 reads CASSLWNRGLLSYEQYF. The CDR3 DNA is TGTGCCAGCAGCTTATGGAACAGGGGCCTTCTCTCCTACGAGCAGTACTTC.